The 20 T cell receptor beta chains listed next were all sequenced from one sample in a study of cytomegalovirus exposure and HLA in healthy donors. The PCR was carried out with 60 Vbeta primers and 13 Jbeta primers. Sequencing was performed with immunoSEQ multiplex PCR; in TCRdb, only in-frame clones are kept and a portion is missing. Among 150,000 to 200,000 clones listed, approximately 80% were seen once. The sample consisted of PBMCs. These receptor sequences come from a woman aged 45-65 years in good health and CMV-seropositive.

V is TRBV28 and J is TRBJ2-6; TRBD1 matches 7 bases. Germline CDR1 MDHEN, CDR2 SYDVKM. The CDR3 loop spans 18 amino acids. With V trimmed by 3 bases and J by 0 bases, 8 bases remained unmatched. CDR3 loop: CASSFDRAPYSGANVLTF. The CDR3 nucleotides read TGTGCCAGCAGTTTCGACAGGGCTCCATACTCTGGGGCCAACGTCCTGACTTTC.

This clone was seen more than once but under ten times. This chain links TRBV27 with TRBJ2-2; tentatively, D is TRBD1 (6 bases). The V and J ends lost 4 bases and 4 bases respectively, with 13 bases between them. CDR1 and CDR2 (germline): MNHEY, SMNVEV (reference sequence). This CDR3 is 15 amino acids long. The CDR3 coding sequence is TGTGCCAGCAGTTCCCAGGGGTCGGCCACCGGGGAGCTGTTTTTT. Translating it yields CASSSQGSATGELFF.

This clone was counted between two and nine times. V and J are TRBV6-5 and TRBJ2-3; no clear D gene. This CDR3 has 15 amino acids. CDR1 and CDR2 (germline): MNHEY, SVGAGI. Trimming removed 4 bases from V and 3 bases from J, with 14 bases in between. The CDR3 reads CASSLQPLSTDTQYF. CDR3 coding DNA: TGTGCCAGCAGTTTACAGCCTCTGTCTACAGATACGCAGTATTTT.

The J gene is TRBJ2-5, the V gene TRBV5-4; TRBD1 might be the D (5 bases). The end of the DNA is better explained by TRBJ2-7, so the J call may be wrong. Germline V gives CDR1 SGHNT, CDR2 YYREEE (reference sequence). The CDR3 covers 13 residues. For the CDR3, the DNA is TGTGCCAGCAGTTCGACAGTCTCCTACGAGCAGTACTTC. This encodes CASSSTVSYEQYF.

The J gene is TRBJ2-5, the V gene TRBV6-5, with a tentative D call TRBD2 (6 bases). The DNA end lines up better with TRBJ2-7; the J call may be wrong. CDR3 length: 14 amino acids. The V gene's germline CDR1 is MNHEY and CDR2 SVGAGI. In DNA form, the CDR3 reads TGTGCCAGCACAGAGGGAGGACCAACCTACGAGCAGTACTTC. This codes for CASTEGGPTYEQYF.

This clone was picked up a small number of times. V is TRBV5-6 and J is TRBJ1-5; maybe TRBD1 (5 bases). The ends were cut back, 2 bases at V and 4 bases at J, with 7 bases in the middle. This CDR3 contains 13 residues. Germline CDR1 and CDR2: SGHDT and YYEEEE. The CDR3 DNA reads as TGTGCCAGCAGCTTTCAGGGTAATCAGCCCCAGCATTTT. Residues: CASSFQGNQPQHF. The full variable domain, in which reference TRBV5-6 and TRBJ1-5 provide the parts outside the CDR3, is DAGVTQSPTHLIKTRGQQVTLRCSPKSGHDTVSWYQQALGQGPQFIFQYYEEEERQRGNFPDRFSGHQFPNYSSELNVNALLLGDSALYLCASSFQGNQPQHFGDGTRLSIL.

The genes are TRBV7-9 and TRBJ1-2, with D unclear. V lost 5 bases, J lost 5 bases, and 12 bases lay in between. Germline V gives CDR1 SEHNR, CDR2 FQNEAQ (reference sequence). The CDR3 consists of 13 residues. CDR3 DNA sequence: TGTGCCAGCAGCCCGGGAGCGGTGTATGGCTACACCTTC. Encoded protein: CASSPGAVYGYTF.

V and J are TRBV10-2 and TRBJ1-2; 12 bases match TRBD1. This CDR3 is 16 amino acids long. The V segment lost 2 bases and the J segment 10 bases; nucleotides outside the gene matches: 11. Germline lookup yields CDR1 WSHSY and CDR2 SAAADI. The chain's CDR3 is CASSEIRDRGRNVYTF. The DNA for the CDR3 is TGCGCCAGCAGTGAGATAAGGGACAGGGGGCGAAATGTCTACACCTTC.

The count of this clone is one. The CDR3 DNA reads TGTGCCTGGAGTCGGGACAGAGAGACCCAGTACTTC. Encoded protein: CAWSRDRETQYF. The chain is built from TRBV30 and TRBJ2-5; 7 bases are a match to TRBD1. The CDR3 runs 12 residues. Losses at the gene ends were 2 bases for V and 4 bases for J; bases not matched to a gene: 1. Germline assignment: CDR1 GTSNPN and CDR2 SVGIG (reference sequence).

A few counts support this clone. The V call is TRBV9, the J call TRBJ2-5, with 8 bases fitting TRBD1. CDR1 is SGDLS, CDR2 YYNGEE, per germline. Trimming removed 3 bases from V and 5 bases from J; junction bases left unmatched: 6. The CDR3 has 14 residues. CDR3 in amino acids: CASSAWTGRETQYF. CDR3 nucleotide sequence: TGTGCCAGCAGCGCCTGGACAGGGCGGGAGACCCAGTACTTC.

This chain uses TRBV19 with TRBJ1-2, with TRBD1 matching 7 bases. This CDR3 has 14 amino acids. Germline V gene lookup returns CDR1 LNHDA and CDR2 SQIVND (reference sequence). V was clipped by 5 bases and J by 7 bases; unmatched bases: 10. CDR3 sequence reads: CASSPTGVASGYTF. The CDR3, as DNA: TGTGCCAGTAGTCCTACAGGGGTGGCTAGTGGCTACACCTTC.

This sequence joins TRBV6-1 and TRBJ2-3; 8 positions agree with TRBD2. Germline V gene data show CDR1 as MNHNS and CDR2 as SASEGT. V was clipped by 4 bases and J by 1 base; unmatched bases: 10. The CDR3 is 17 amino acids. The chain's CDR3 is CASSGRGGLLGTDTQYF. The CDR3 nucleotides read TGTGCCAGCAGTGGACGGGGGGGCCTTTTGGGCACAGATACGCAGTATTTT.

In the case of this clone: Other nucleotide sequences from this sample produce the same CDR3. The CDR3: CASSYREGSNQPQHF. For the CDR3, the DNA is TGTGCCAGCAGTTACAGGGAGGGTTCCAATCAGCCCCAGCATTTT. The chain employs TRBV6-6 and TRBJ1-5; no clear D gene. V lost 2 bases, J lost 3 bases, and 11 bases lay in between. This CDR3 is 15 amino acids long. Germline V gives CDR1 MNHNY, CDR2 SVGAGI (reference sequence).

The gene calls are TRBV5-4 and TRBJ2-2, with 7 nucleotides matching TRBD1. This CDR3 is built from 16 residues. The germline V gene encodes CDR1 SGHNT and CDR2 YYREEE (reference sequence). Trimming cost V 0 bases and J 5 bases; bases outside gene matches: 7. CDR3: CASSLGKQGKTGELFF. In DNA, the CDR3 is TGTGCCAGCAGCTTGGGGAAACAGGGGAAGACCGGGGAGCTGTTTTTT.

This chain joins TRBV19 and TRBJ1-2; TRBD1 aligns across 10 bases. J lost 2 bases, V lost 3 bases, and 9 bases had no gene match. The CDR3 is 17 residues long. Per germline, CDR1 LNHDA and CDR2 SQIVND (reference sequence). CDR3 in amino acids: CASSIGALGQGNYGYTF. The CDR3 DNA is TGTGCCAGTAGTATCGGGGCATTGGGACAGGGGAACTATGGCTACACCTTC.

The chain joins TRBV20-1 to TRBJ2-3; D gene ambiguous. The germline V gene encodes CDR1 DFQATT and CDR2 SNEGSKA (reference sequence). CDR3 length: 10 residues. V lost 8 bases, J lost 5 bases, and 8 bases lay in between. DNA of the CDR3: TGCAGTCTAACCGTAGATACGCAGTATTTT. It translates to CSLTVDTQYF.

In its sample, this clone was seen a few times. J is TRBJ2-1 and V is TRBV4-2; D is perhaps TRBD2 (5 bases). The CDR3 is 16 residues long. V was pared by 0 bases and J by 3 bases, with 12 bases between. CDR1 LGHNA and CDR2 YNFKEQ come from the germline V gene. Written as DNA, the CDR3 is TGTGCCAGCAGCCAAGATGCCCAGCGGTACTACAATGAGCAGTTCTTC. It yields the protein CASSQDAQRYYNEQFF.

V usage is TRBV19 and J usage is TRBJ1-1, with 9 bases matching TRBD1. Germline-derived CDR1 and CDR2 are LNHDA and SQIVND (reference sequence). V lost 5 bases and J lost 6; bases outside the gene matches: 4. The length of the CDR3 is 13 residues. CDR3 loop: CASSPRTGAEAFF. As DNA, the CDR3 is TGTGCCAGTAGTCCCAGGACAGGGGCTGAAGCTTTCTTT.

The rearrangement links TRBV28 to TRBJ2-3, with 9 bases lining up with TRBD1. Trimming at V came to 5 bases and at J to 5 bases, leaving 17 bases not matched to a gene. Germline lookup yields CDR1 MDHEN and CDR2 SYDVKM. CDR3 length: 18 amino acids. The DNA for the CDR3 is TGTGCCAGCAGTGACAGGGGGGCAAAGGCGGGAGAGGAAGATACGCAGTATTTT. Translating gives CASSDRGAKAGEEDTQYF.

This clone is medium-sized by share. This chain connects TRBV6-4 to TRBJ2-3; 7 bases line up with TRBD1. The germline CDR1 and CDR2 sequences are MRHNA and SNTAGT. This CDR3 has 14 amino acids. The V segment lost 3 bases and the J segment 3 bases; nucleotides outside the gene matches: 3. CDR3 residues: CASSETGLTDTQYF. CDR3 coding DNA: TGTGCCAGCAGTGAGACAGGGTTGACAGATACGCAGTATTTT.